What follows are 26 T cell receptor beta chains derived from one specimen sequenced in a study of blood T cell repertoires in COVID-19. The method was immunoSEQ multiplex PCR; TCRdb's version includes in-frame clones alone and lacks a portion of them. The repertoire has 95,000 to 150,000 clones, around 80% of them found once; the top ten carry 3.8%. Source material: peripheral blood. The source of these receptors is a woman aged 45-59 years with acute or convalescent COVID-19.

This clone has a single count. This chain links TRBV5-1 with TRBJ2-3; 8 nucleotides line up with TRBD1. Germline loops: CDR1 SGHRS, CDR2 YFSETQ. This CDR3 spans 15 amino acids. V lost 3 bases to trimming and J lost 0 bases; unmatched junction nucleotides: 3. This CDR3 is CASSYRTGSTDTQYF. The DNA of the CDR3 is TGCGCCAGCAGCTACCGGACAGGGAGCACAGATACGCAGTATTTT.

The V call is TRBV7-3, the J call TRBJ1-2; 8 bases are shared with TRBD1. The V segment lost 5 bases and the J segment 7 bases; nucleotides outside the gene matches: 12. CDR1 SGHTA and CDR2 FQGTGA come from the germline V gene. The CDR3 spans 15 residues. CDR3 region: CASSPGQGLTRGYTF. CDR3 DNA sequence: TGTGCCAGCAGCCCCGGACAGGGCCTAACGCGTGGCTACACCTTC.

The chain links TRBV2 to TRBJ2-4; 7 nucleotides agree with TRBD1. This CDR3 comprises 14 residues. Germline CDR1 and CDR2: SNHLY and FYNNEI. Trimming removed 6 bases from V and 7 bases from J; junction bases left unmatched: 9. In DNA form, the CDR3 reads TGTGCCAGCAGATCCGGGACAGAGGTGAACATTCAGTACTTC. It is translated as CASRSGTEVNIQYF.

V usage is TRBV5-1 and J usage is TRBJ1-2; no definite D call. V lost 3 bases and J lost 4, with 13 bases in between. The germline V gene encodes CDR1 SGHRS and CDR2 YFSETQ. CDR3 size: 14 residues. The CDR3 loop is CASSSDRVSYGYTF. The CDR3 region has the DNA TGCGCCAGCAGCTCAGACCGGGTGTCCTATGGCTACACCTTC.

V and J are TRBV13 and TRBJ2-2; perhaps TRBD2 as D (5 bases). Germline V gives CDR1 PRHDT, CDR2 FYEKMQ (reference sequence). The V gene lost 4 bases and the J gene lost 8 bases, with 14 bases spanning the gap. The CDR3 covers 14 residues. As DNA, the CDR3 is TGTGCCAGCAGCTCACTAGAACAAACGGGGGAGCTGTTTTTT. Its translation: CASSSLEQTGELFF.

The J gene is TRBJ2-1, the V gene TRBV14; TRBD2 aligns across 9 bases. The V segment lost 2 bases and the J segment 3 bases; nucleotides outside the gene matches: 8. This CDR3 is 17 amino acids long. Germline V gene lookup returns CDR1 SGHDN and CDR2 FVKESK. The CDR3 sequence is CASSQPHWRGGYNEQFF. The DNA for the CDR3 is TGTGCCAGCAGCCAACCGCACTGGCGGGGGGGCTACAATGAGCAGTTCTTC. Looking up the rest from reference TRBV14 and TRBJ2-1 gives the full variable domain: EAGVTQFPSHSVIEKGQTVTLRCDPISGHDNLYWYRRVMGKEIKFLLHFVKESKQDESGMPNNRFLAERTGGTYSTLKVQPAELEDSGVYFCASSQPHWRGGYNEQFFGPGTRLTVL.

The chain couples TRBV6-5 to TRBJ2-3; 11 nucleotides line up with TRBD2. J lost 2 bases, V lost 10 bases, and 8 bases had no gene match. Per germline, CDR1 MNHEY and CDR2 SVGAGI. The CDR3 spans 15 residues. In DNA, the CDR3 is TGTGCCACCTGGGCTAGCGGGAGGATCACAGATACGCAGTATTTT. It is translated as CATWASGRITDTQYF.

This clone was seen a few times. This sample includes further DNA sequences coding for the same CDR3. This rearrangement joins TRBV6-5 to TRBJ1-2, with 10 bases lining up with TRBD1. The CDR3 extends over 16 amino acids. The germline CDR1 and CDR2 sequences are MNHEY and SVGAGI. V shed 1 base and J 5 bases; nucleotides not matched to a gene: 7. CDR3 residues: CASSYLRTGGSYGYTF. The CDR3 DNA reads TGTGCCAGCAGTTACTTACGGACAGGGGGTAGTTATGGCTACACCTTC.

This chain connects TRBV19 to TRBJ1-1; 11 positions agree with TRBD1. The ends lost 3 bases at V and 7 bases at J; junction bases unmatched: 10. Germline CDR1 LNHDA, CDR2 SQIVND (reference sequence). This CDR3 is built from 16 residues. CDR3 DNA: TGTGCCAGTAGTATCGGACAGGGGGCCATTCAGGGTGAAGCTTTCTTT. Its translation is CASSIGQGAIQGEAFF.

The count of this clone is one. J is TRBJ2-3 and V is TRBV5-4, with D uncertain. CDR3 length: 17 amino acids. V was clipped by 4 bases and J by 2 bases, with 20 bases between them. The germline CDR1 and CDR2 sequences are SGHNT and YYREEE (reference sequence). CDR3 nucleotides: TGTGCCAGCAGCCCTCGCTTGGCTAGACTTTCCACAGATACGCAGTATTTT. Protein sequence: CASSPRLARLSTDTQYF.

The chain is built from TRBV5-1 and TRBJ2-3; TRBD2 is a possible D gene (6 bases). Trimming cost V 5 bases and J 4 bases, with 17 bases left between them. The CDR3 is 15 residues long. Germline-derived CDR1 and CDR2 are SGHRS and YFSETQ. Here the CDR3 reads CASRSPGAVADTQYF. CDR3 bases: TGCGCCAGCAGAAGCCCGGGAGCGGTGGCAGATACGCAGTATTTT.

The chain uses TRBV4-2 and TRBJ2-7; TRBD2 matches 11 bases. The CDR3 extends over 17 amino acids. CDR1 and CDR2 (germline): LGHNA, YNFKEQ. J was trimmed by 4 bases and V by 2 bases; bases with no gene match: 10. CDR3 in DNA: TGTGCCAGCAGCCAATTGATTAGCGGGAGGGAGCTATACGAGCAGTACTTC. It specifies CASSQLISGRELYEQYF.

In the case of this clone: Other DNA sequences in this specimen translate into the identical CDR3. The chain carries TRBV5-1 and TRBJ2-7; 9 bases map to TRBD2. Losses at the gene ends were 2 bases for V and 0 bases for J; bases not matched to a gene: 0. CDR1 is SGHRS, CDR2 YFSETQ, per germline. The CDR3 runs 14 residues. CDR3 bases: TGCGCCAGCAGCTTTAGCGGGAGCTCCTACGAGCAGTACTTC. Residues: CASSFSGSSYEQYF. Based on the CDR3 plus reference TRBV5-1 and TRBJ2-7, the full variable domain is KAGVTQTPRYLIKTRGQQVTLSCSPISGHRSVSWYQQTPGQGLQFLFEYFSETQRNKGNFPGRFSGRQFSNSRSEMNVSTLELGDSALYLCASSFSGSSYEQYFGPGTRLTVT.

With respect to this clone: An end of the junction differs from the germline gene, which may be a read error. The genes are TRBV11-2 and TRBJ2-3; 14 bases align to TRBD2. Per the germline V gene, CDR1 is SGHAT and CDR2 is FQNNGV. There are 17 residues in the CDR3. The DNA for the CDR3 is TGTGCCAGCAGCCGACTTGGGACTAGCGGGAGCACCGATACGCAGTATTTT. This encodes CASSRLGTSGSTDTQYF.

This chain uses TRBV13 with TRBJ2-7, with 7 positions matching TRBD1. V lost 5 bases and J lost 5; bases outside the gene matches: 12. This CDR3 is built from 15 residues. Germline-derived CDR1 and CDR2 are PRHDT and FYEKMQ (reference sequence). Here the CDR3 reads CASSTLTGLRDEQYF. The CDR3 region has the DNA TGTGCCAGCAGCACCCTGACAGGGTTGAGGGACGAGCAGTACTTC.

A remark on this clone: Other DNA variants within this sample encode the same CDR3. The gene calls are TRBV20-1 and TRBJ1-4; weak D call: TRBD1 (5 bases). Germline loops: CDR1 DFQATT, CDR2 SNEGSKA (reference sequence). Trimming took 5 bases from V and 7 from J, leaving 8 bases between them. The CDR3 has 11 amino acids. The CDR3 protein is CSAQGGEKLFF. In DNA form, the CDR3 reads TGCAGTGCTCAGGGAGGTGAAAAACTGTTTTTT.

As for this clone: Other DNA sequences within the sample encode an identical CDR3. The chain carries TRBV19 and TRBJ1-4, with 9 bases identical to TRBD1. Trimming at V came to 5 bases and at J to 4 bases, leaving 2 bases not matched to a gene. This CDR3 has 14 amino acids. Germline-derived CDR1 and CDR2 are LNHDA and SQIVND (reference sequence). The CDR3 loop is CASSSDRGNEKLFF. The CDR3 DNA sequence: TGTGCCAGTAGTTCGGACAGGGGTAATGAAAAACTGTTTTTT.

In DNA form, the CDR3 reads TGTGCCAGTATTGGGCCGGGGGAAAGGGAGCTGTTTTTT. It yields the protein CASIGPGERELFF. The gene calls are TRBV19 and TRBJ2-2; TRBD2 might be the D (6 bases). The germline V gene encodes CDR1 LNHDA and CDR2 SQIVND (reference sequence). CDR3 length: 13 amino acids. Trimming stripped 7 bases from V and 9 bases from J, with 15 bases between.

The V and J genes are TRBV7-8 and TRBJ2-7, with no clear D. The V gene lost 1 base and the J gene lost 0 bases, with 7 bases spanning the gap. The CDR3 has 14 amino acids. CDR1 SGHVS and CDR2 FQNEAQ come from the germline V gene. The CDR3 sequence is CASSLDGNSYEQYF. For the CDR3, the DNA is TGTGCCAGCAGCTTAGACGGTAACTCCTACGAGCAGTACTTC.

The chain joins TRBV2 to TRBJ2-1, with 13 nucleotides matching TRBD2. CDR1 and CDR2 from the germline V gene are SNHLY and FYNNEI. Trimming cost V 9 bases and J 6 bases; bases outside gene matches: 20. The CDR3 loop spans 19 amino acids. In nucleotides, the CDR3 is TGTGCCAGGCAAGACAGGGATCACGGACTAGCGGGAGTTTCCAATGAGCAGTTCTTC. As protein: CARQDRDHGLAGVSNEQFF.

As DNA, the CDR3 is TGTGCCAGCAGTCCGATGGGACTAGCGGAGCAAGAGACCCAGTACTTC. Its protein product is CASSPMGLAEQETQYF. V and J are TRBV6-2 or TRBV6-3 and TRBJ2-5, with 11 positions matching TRBD2. The length of the CDR3 is 16 residues. Germline assignment: CDR1 MNHEY and CDR2 SVGEGT. V gave up 5 bases and J gave up 2 bases; unmatched junction bases: 7.

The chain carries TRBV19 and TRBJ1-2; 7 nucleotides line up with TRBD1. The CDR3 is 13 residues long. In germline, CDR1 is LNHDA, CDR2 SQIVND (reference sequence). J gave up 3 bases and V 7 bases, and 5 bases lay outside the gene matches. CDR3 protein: CASKGAGDYGYTF. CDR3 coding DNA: TGTGCCAGTAAGGGGGCCGGCGACTATGGCTACACCTTC.

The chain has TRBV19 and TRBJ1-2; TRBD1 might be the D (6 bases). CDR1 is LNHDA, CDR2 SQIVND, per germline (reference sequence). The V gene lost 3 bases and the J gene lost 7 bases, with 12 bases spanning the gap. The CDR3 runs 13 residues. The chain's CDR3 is CASSIPGDPGYTF. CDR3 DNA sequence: TGTGCCAGTAGTATTCCAGGGGACCCTGGCTACACCTTC.

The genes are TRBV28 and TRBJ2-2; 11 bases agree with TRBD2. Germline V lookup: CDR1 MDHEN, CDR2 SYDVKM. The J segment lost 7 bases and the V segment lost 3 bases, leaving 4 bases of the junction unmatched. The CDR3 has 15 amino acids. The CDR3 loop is CASSLLAGGHGELFF. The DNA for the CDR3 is TGTGCCAGCAGTTTGCTAGCGGGAGGACACGGGGAGCTGTTTTTT.

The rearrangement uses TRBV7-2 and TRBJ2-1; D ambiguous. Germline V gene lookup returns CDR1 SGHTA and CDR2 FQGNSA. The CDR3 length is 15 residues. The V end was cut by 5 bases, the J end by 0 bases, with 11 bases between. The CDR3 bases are TGTGCCAGCAGCCTTTCCTTGAGCTCCTACAATGAGCAGTTCTTC. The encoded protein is CASSLSLSSYNEQFF.

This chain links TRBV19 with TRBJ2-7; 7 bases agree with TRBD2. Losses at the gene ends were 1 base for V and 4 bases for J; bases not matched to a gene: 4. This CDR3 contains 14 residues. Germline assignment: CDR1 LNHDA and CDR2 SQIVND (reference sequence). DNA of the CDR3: TGTGCCAGTAGTATAGCGGGGGGACGTTACGAGCAGTACTTC. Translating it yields CASSIAGGRYEQYF.